Below are 14 T cell receptor beta chains sequenced from a single sample in a study of T cells in Graves' hyperthyroidism and ophthalmopathy. What was amplified from RNA transcripts were TCR beta CDR3 regions. First-round RT-PCR targeting the TCR CDR3 was performed with the HTBI primer set. Using its own MiXCR run on the multiplex PCR reads, TCRdb lists one record per CDR3 protein. Here the sample spans 300,000 or so distinct CDR3 sequences, roughly 15% being singletons. Sequenced material: blood. The receptor source for this set is a man aged 25-45 years with Graves' hyperthyroidism.

This clonotype has ten or more counts. The chain links TRBV7-6 to TRBJ2-7; 7 positions agree with TRBD2. CDR1 SGHVS and CDR2 FNYEAQ come from the germline V gene. V dropped 5 bases and J dropped 4; count of bases not matched to a gene: 8. There are 14 residues in the CDR3. CDR3 sequence: CASSPSPGRYEQYF. CDR3 in DNA: TGTGCCAGCAGCCCCAGTCCCGGGAGGTACGAGCAGTACTTC.

This clonotype was counted between two and nine times. Compared with germline, one end of the junction differs, possibly owing to a read error. This chain uses TRBV5-1 with TRBJ2-6, with D possibly being TRBD1 (5 bases). This CDR3 has 14 amino acids. Germline assignment: CDR1 SGHRS and CDR2 YFSETQ. As DNA, the CDR3 is TGCGCCAGCACATTTGGAACTGGGGCCAACATCCTGACTTTC. Protein sequence: CASTFGTGANILTF.

This clonotype was found many times. The chain recombines TRBV27 with TRBJ1-1; D may be TRBD1 (6 bases). Germline lookup yields CDR1 MNHEY and CDR2 SMNVEV (reference sequence). This CDR3 has 13 amino acids. V lost 1 base and J 4 bases, leaving 7 bases between the germline ends. The chain's CDR3 is CASSLFRGTEAFF. The CDR3, as DNA: TGTGCCAGCAGTTTATTCAGGGGCACTGAAGCTTTCTTT.

This clonotype appeared a few times. The chain links TRBV10-3 to TRBJ2-3; D assignment may be TRBD1 or TRBD2 (5 bases each). V shed 7 bases and J shed 0 bases, with 11 bases lying between them. The germline gives CDR1 ENHRY, CDR2 SYGVKD. The CDR3 sequence is 14 residues long. This chain's CDR3 is CAINPGLSTDTQYF. The CDR3 DNA follows: TGTGCCATCAACCCGGGGCTTAGCACAGATACGCAGTATTTT.

This clonotype came up many times. The V call is TRBV12-3 or TRBV12-4, the J call TRBJ1-5, with unresolved D. The CDR3 is 14 amino acids. Trimming took 6 bases from V and 2 from J, leaving 11 bases between them. The CDR3, as DNA: TGTGCCAGCAGCCCTGGGAGGGGCAATCAGCCCCAGCATTTT. Amino acids: CASSPGRGNQPQHF.

The chain carries TRBV14 and TRBJ1-4, with D possibly matching TRBD1 (5 bases). The CDR3 is made up of 16 amino acids. The germline gives CDR1 SGHDN, CDR2 FVKESK. V lost 1 base, J lost 3 bases, and 12 bases lay in between. CDR3 DNA: TGTGCCAGCAGCCAAGTCGGGGGGTTTTCTAATGAAAAACTGTTTTTT. Protein product: CASSQVGGFSNEKLFF.

This clonotype was detected many times. The CDR3, as DNA: TGTGCCAGCAGCTTAGATCCGAGTTTCTATGGCTACACCTTC. Translation: CASSLDPSFYGYTF. V gene TRBV11-2 combines with J gene TRBJ1-2; D call uncertain. Between the trimmed V and J ends, which lost 0 bases and 4 bases, there was a span of 9 bases. The CDR3 covers 14 residues. The V gene's germline CDR1 is SGHAT and CDR2 FQNNGV.

On this clonotype itself: A much larger clone lies one base from this, so it may be a read error. The chain has TRBV7-7 and TRBJ2-1; 9 bases are a match to TRBD1. Germline V CDR1 and CDR2: SSHAT, FNYEAQ (reference sequence). This CDR3 comprises 15 residues. The CDR3 DNA sequence: TGTGCTAGCAGCTTGGGGACAGGGCTGAACAATGAGCAGTTCTTC. This gives the protein CASSLGTGLNNEQFF.

The sample holds many counts of this clonotype. The J gene is TRBJ2-3, the V gene TRBV7-8, with D hard to call. Between the trimmed V and J ends, which lost 5 bases and 0 bases, there was a span of 15 bases. Germline V gene sequence: CDR1 SGHVS, CDR2 FQNEAQ. CDR3 length: 16 residues. CDR3 loop: CASSDNTRYSTDTQYF. The CDR3 bases are TGTGCCAGCAGCGATAATACACGATATAGCACAGATACGCAGTATTTT.

The table lists this clonotype with many counts. The chain combines TRBV2 with TRBJ2-1; D is perhaps TRBD2 (5 bases). There are 15 residues in the CDR3. The V gene lost 7 bases and the J gene lost 0 bases, with 13 bases spanning the gap. CDR1 SNHLY and CDR2 FYNNEI come from the germline V gene. DNA for the CDR3: TGTGCCAGCAAGGTCAGCGGAAGCTCCTACAATGAGCAGTTCTTC. Residues: CASKVSGSSYNEQFF.

In its sample, this clonotype was seen many times. This chain links TRBV2 with TRBJ1-1, with D hard to call. Germline V lookup: CDR1 SNHLY, CDR2 FYNNEI. This CDR3 has 13 amino acids. V was trimmed by 2 bases and J by 7 bases, leaving 11 bases between them. CDR3 in amino acids: CASSESGGGEAFF. CDR3 bases: TGTGCCAGCAGTGAATCGGGAGGTGGTGAAGCTTTCTTT.

To note about this clonotype: Sequence at one end of the junction differs from germline and may be a read error. The gene calls are TRBV6-1 and TRBJ1-2; D not certain. The germline gives CDR1 MNHNS, CDR2 SASEGT. CDR3 length: 14 residues. In DNA form, the CDR3 reads TGTGCAAGCAGACGGGATAACCTCCTCTATGGCTACACCTTC. Translation gives CASRRDNLLYGYTF.

Concerning this clonotype: A read error is possible here, since a much larger clone lies one base away. The V and J genes are TRBV20-1 and TRBJ1-1; 7 bases line up with TRBD1. The V gene's germline CDR1 is DFQATT and CDR2 SNEGSKA (reference sequence). The V segment lost 6 bases and the J segment 4 bases; nucleotides outside the gene matches: 11. The CDR3 length is 14 residues. This CDR3 reads CSALERGLSTEAFF. The CDR3, as DNA: TGCAGTGCGCTGGAAAGGGGGCTTTCCACTGAAGCTTTCTTT.

The table lists this clonotype with a few counts. The rearrangement uses TRBV20-1 and TRBJ1-1; D is unclear. Germline lookup yields CDR1 DFQATT and CDR2 SNEGSKA (reference sequence). The CDR3 runs to 14 residues. The V end lost 1 base, the J end lost 4 bases, and 13 bases lay between the germline ends. CDR3 protein: CSARVRGVATEAFF. CDR3 DNA sequence: TGCAGTGCTAGAGTACGCGGGGTGGCCACTGAAGCTTTCTTT.